The entry that follows covers one T cell receptor (beta chain) sequence. What it binds is not known. The sample belongs to a study of T cells in Graves' hyperthyroidism and ophthalmopathy. Exclusion followed for patients with uncontrolled infection, other autoimmune disease, pregnancy or lactation. Fresh peripheral blood, 9.5 to 10 ml of it, supplied the PBMCs. General study points: Expanded thyroid clonotypes (above 0.001) were mostly also found in blood.

CDR3 length equals 13 residues. With V trimmed by 7 bases and J by 4 bases, 5 bases remained unmatched. Germline values: CDR1 ENHRY, CDR2 SYGVKD. TCR beta CDR3 regions were amplified from RNA transcripts. Primed by the HTBI set, a first-round RT-PCR was run on the TCR CDR3. TCRdb processed the multiplex PCR reads anew with MiXCR; each CDR3 protein has one entry. Altogether around 300,000 distinct CDR3 sequences are present, 22% being singletons, with the ten largest covering around two thirds. This chain uses TRBV10-3 with TRBJ1-1, with 8 bases fitting TRBD1. Source material: blood. This clonotype was obtained from a man aged 25 to 45 with Graves' ophthalmopathy. The CDR3, as DNA: TGTGCCATCACCGAAACAGGGGGCACTGAAGCTTTCTTT. This codes for CAITETGGTEAFF.